The clone carrying this T cell receptor (beta chain) was observed a few times. The data originate from a study of T-cell reconstitution after alpha-beta-depleted transplantation in children. Library preparation (for TCRbeta) was performed with unique molecular identifiers. A single record per CDR3 protein comes from TCRdb applying MiXCR to the PCR reads. Of some 500,000 distinct CDR3 sequences listed, about 18% are singletons. The CDR3 is made up of 15 amino acids. Germline V gene sequence: CDR1 SNHLY, CDR2 FYNNEI. Trimming cost V 7 bases and J 8 bases; bases outside gene matches: 12. The source material was PBMCs from the stem cell graft donor, sampled from the stem cell graft. The clonotype originates from a human donor who donated a stem cell graft to a child with acute lymphoblastic leukemia. The chain carries TRBV2 and TRBJ2-1; 9 nucleotides match TRBD1. For the CDR3, the DNA is TGTGCCAGCACCCCACCGGGACAGGGTGGTTATGAGCAGTTCTTC. As protein: CASTPPGQGGYEQFF.